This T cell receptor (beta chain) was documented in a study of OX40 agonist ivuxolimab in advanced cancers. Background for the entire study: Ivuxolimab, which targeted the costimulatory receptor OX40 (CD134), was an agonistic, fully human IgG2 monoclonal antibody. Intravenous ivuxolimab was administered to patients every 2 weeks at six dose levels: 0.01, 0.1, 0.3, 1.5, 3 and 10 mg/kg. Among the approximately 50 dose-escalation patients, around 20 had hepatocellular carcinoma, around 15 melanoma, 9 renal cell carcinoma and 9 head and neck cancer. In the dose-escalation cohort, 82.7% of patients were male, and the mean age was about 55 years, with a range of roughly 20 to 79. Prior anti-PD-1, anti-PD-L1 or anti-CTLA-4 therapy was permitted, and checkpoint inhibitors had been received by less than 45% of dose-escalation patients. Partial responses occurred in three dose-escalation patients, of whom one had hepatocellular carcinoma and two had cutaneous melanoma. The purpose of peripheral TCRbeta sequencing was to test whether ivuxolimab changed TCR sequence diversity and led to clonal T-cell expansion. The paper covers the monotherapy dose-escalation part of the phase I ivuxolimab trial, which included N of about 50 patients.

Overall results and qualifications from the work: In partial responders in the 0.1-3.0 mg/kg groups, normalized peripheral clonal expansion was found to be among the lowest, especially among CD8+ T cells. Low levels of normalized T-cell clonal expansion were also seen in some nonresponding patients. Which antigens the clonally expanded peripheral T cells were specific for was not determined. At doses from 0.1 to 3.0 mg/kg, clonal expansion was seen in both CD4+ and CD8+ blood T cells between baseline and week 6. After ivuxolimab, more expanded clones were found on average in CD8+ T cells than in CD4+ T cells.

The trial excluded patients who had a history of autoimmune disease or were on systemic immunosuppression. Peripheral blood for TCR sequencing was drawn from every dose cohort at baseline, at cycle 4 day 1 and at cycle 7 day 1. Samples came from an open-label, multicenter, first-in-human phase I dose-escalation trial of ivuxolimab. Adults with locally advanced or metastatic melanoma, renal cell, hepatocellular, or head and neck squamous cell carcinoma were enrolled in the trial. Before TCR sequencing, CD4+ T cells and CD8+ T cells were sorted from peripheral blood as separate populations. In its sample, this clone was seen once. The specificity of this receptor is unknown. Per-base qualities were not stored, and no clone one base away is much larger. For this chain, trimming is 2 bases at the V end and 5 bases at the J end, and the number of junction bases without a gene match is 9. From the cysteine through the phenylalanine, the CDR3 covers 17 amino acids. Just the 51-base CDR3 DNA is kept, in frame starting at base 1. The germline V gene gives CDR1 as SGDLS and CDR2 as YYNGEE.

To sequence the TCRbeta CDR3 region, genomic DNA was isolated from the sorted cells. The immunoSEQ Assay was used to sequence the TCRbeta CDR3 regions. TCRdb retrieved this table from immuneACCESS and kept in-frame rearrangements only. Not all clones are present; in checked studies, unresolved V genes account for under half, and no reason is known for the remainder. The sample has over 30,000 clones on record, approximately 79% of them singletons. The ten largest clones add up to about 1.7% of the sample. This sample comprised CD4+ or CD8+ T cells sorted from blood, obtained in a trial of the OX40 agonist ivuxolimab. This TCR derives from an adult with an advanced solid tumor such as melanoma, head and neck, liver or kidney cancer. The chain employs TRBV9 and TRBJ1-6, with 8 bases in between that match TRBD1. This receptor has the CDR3 CASSVEPGGRNNSPLHF. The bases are TGTGCCAGCAGCGTGGAACCAGGGGGCAGGAATAATTCACCCCTCCACTTT. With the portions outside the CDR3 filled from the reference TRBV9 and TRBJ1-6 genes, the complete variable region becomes DSGVTQTPKHLITATGQRVTLRCSPRSGDLSVYWYQQSLDQGLQFLIQYYNGEERAKGNILERFSAQQFPDLHSELNLSSLELGDSALYFCASSVEPGGRNNSPLHFGNGTRLTVT.